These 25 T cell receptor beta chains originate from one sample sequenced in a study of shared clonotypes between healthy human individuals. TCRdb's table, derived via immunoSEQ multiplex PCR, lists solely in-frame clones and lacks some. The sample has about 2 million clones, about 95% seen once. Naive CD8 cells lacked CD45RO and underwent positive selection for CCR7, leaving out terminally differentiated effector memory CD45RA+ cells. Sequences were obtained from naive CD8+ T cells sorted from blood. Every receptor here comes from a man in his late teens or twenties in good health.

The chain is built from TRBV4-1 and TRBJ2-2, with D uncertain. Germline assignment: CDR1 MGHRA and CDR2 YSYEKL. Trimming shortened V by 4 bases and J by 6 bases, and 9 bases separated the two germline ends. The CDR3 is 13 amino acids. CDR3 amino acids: CASSPRLAGELFF. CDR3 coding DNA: TGCGCCAGCAGCCCGAGGTTAGCCGGGGAGCTGTTTTTT.

DNA for the CDR3: TGTGCCAGCAGCCCATTTGCAACTAATGAAAAACTGTTTTTT. It encodes CASSPFATNEKLFF. The chain combines TRBV28 with TRBJ1-4, with no clear D. In germline, CDR1 is MDHEN, CDR2 SYDVKM. This CDR3 region has 14 residues. The V gene lost 6 bases and the J gene lost 0 bases, with 8 bases spanning the gap.

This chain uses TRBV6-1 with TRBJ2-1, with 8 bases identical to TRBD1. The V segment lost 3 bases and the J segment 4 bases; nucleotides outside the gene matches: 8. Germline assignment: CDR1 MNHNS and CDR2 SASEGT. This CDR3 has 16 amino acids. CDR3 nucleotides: TGTGCCAGCAGTGACGACCGGGACAGGTCGTACAATGAGCAGTTCTTC. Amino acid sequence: CASSDDRDRSYNEQFF.

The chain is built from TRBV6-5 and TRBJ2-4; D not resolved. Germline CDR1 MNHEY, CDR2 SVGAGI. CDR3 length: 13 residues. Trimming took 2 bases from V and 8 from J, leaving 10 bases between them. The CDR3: CASSYGPTDIQYF. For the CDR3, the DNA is TGTGCCAGCAGTTACGGACCGACGGACATTCAGTACTTC.

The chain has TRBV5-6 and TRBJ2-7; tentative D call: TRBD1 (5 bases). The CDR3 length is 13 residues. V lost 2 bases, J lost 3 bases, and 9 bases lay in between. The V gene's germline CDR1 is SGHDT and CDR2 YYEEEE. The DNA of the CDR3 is TGTGCCAGCAGCTTCGGCAGGGACTACGAGCAGTACTTC. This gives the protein CASSFGRDYEQYF.

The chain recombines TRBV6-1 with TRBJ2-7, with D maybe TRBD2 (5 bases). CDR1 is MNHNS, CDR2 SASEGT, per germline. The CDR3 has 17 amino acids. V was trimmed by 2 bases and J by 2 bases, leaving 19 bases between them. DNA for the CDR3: TGTGCCAGCAGTGAAAGTTTACTGACTACCCTTACCTACGAGCAGTACTTC. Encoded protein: CASSESLLTTLTYEQYF.

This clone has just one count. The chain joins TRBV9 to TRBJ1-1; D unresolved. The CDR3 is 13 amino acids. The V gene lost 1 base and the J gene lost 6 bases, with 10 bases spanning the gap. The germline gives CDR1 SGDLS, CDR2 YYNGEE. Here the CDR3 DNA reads TGTGCCAGCAGCGTATTGCTTAGCCCTGAAGCTTTCTTT. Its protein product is CASSVLLSPEAFF.

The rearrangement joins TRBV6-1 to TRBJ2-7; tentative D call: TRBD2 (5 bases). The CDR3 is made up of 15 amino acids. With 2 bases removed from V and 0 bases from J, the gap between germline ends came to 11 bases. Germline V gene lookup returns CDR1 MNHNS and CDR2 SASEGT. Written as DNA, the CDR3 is TGTGCCAGCAGTGAAAGACTAACCCGCTCCTACGAGCAGTACTTC. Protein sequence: CASSERLTRSYEQYF.

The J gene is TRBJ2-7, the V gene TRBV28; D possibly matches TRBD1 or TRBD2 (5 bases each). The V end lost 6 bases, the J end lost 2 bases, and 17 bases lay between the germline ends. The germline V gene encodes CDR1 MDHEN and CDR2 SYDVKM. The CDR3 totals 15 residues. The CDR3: CASSYLRDGTYEQYF. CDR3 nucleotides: TGTGCCAGCAGCTACCTCCGGGACGGGACCTACGAGCAGTACTTC.

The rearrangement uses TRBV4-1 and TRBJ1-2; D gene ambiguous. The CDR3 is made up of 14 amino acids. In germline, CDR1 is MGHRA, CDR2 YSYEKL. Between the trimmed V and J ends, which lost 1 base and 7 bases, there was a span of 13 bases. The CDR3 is CASSQVGSLGGYTF. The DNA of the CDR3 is TGCGCCAGCAGCCAAGTTGGGTCCCTTGGTGGCTACACCTTC.

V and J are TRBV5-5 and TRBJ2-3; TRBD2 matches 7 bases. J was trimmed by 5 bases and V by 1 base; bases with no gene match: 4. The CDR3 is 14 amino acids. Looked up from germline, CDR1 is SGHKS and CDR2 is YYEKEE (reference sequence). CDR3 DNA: TGTGCCAGCAGCTTGTACGGGGGGTTAGATACGCAGTATTTT. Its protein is CASSLYGGLDTQYF.

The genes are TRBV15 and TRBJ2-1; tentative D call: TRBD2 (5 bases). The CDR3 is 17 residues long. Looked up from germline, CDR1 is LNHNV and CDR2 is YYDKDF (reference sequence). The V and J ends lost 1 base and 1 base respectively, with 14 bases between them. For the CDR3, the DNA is TGTGCCACCAGCAGAGCCCGGGAAATAGAGTCCTACAATGAGCAGTTCTTC. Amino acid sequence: CATSRAREIESYNEQFF.

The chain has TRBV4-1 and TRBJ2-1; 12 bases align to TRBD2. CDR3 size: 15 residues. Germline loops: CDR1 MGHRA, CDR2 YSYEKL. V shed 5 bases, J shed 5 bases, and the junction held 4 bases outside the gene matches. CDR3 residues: CASSLGLAGHNEQFF. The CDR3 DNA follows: TGCGCCAGCAGCTTGGGACTAGCGGGTCACAATGAGCAGTTCTTC.

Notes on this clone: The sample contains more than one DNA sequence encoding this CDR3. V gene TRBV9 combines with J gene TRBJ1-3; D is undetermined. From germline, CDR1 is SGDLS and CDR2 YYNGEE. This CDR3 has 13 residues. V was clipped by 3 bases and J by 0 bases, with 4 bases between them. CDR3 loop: CASSANSGNTIYF. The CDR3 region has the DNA TGTGCCAGCAGCGCGAACTCTGGAAACACCATATATTTT.

CDR3 sequence: CASSLRAAYEQYF. DNA of the CDR3: TGTGCCAGCAGCCTCCGGGCAGCCTACGAGCAGTACTTC. This chain joins TRBV28 and TRBJ2-7; D is uncertain. The V end lost 6 bases, the J end lost 2 bases, and 11 bases lay between the germline ends. The V gene's germline CDR1 is MDHEN and CDR2 SYDVKM. The CDR3 covers 13 residues.

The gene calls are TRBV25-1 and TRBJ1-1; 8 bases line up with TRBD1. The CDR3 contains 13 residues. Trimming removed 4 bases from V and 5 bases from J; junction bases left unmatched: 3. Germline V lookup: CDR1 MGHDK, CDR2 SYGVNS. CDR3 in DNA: TGTGCCAGCAGTGGACAGGGGCTGACTGAAGCTTTCTTT. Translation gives CASSGQGLTEAFF. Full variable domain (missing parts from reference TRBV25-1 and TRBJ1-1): EADIYQTPRYLVIGTGKKITLECSQTMGHDKMYWYQQDPGMELHLIHYSYGVNSTEKGDLSSESTVSRIRTEHFPLTLESARPSHTSQYLCASSGQGLTEAFFGQGTRLTVV.

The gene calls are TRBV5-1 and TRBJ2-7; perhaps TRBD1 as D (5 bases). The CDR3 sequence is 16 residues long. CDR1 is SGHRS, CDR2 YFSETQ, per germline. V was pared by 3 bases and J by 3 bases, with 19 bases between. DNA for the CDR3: TGCGCCAGCAGCTGGGGCGTCGATACAGCCAACTACGAGCAGTACTTC. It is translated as CASSWGVDTANYEQYF.

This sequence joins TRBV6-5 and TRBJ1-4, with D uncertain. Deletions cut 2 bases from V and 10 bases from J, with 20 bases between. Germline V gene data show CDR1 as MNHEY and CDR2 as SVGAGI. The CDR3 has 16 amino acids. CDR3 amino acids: CASSYETDRPYGKLFF. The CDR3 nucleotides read TGTGCCAGCAGTTACGAAACCGACCGACCTTATGGAAAACTGTTTTTT.

CDR3: CASSYGDSGYGYTF. The CDR3 region has the DNA TGTGCCAGCAGTTACGGGGACTCCGGCTATGGCTACACCTTC. This sequence joins TRBV6-5 and TRBJ1-2; possible D gene TRBD1, 5 bases. The CDR3 is 14 residues long. Trimming took off 2 bases at V and 4 bases at J, with 11 bases between the two ends. Germline CDR1 reads MNHEY; CDR2 reads SVGAGI.

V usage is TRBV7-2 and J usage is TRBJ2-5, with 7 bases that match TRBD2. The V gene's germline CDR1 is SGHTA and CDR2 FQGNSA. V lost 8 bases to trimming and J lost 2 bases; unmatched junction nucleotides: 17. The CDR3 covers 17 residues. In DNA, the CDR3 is TGTGCCAGCCTAGGGGAGGGTGGCAGGGCCTTTCAAGAGACCCAGTACTTC. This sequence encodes CASLGEGGRAFQETQYF.

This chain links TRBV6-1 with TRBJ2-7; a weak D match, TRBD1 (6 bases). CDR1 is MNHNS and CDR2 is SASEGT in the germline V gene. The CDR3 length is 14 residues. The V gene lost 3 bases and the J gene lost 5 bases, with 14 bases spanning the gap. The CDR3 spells CASSDWTVIHEQYF. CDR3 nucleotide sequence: TGTGCCAGCAGTGATTGGACAGTGATCCACGAGCAGTACTTC.

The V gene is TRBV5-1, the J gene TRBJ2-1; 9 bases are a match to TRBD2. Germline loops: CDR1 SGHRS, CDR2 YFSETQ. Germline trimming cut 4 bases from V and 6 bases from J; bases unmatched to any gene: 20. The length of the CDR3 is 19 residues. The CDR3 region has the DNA TGCGCCAGCAGCCTCGTCGGGGCGGGGGGGCCTTCCCTAGGCAATGAGCAGTTCTTC. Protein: CASSLVGAGGPSLGNEQFF. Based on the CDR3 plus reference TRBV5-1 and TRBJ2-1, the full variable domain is KAGVTQTPRYLIKTRGQQVTLSCSPISGHRSVSWYQQTPGQGLQFLFEYFSETQRNKGNFPGRFSGRQFSNSRSEMNVSTLELGDSALYLCASSLVGAGGPSLGNEQFFGPGTRLTVL.

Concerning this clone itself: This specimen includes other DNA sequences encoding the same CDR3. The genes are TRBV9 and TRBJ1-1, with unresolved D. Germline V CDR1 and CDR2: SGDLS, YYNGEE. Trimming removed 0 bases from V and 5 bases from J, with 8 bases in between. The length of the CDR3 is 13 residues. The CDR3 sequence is CASSVDGFTEAFF. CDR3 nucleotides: TGTGCCAGCAGCGTAGATGGGTTTACTGAAGCTTTCTTT.

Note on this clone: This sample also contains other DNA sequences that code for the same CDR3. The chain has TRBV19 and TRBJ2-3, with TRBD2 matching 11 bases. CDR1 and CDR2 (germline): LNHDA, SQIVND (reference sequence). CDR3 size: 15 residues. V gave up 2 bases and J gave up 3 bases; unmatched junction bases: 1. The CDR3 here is CASSILAGGTDTQYF. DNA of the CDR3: TGTGCCAGTAGTATATTAGCGGGAGGGACAGATACGCAGTATTTT.

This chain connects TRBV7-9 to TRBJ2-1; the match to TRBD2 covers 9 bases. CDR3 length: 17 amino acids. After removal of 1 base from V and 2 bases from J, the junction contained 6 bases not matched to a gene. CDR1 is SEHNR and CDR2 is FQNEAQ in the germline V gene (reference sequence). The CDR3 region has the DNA TGTGCCAGCAGCTTAGACGGCGGGGGGGCCGCCTACAATGAGCAGTTCTTC. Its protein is CASSLDGGGAAYNEQFF.